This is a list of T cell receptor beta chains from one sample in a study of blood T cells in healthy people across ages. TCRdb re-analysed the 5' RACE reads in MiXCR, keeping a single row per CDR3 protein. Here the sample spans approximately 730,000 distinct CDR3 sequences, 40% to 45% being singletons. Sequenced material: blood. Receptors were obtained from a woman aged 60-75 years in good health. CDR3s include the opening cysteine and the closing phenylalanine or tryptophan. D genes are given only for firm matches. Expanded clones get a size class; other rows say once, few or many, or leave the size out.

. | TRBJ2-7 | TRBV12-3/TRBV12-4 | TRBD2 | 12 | CASSRTSDMQYF | TGTGCCAGCAGTCGGACTAGCGACATGCAGTACTTC
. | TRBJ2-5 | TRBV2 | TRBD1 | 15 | CASSTDRGRGETQYF | TGTGCCAGCAGTACTGACAGGGGGCGCGGAGAGACCCAGTACTTC
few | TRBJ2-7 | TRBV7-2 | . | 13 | CASSLARRDEQYF | TGTGCCAGCAGCTTAGCGCGGCGGGACGAGCAGTACTTC
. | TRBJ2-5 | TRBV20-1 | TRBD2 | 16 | CSARDRGLAGRETQYF | TGCAGTGCTAGAGATCGGGGACTAGCGGGACGTGAGACCCAGTACTTC
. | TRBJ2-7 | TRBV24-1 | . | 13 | CATSQDSPYEQYF | TGTGCCACCAGTCAGGACAGTCCCTACGAGCAGTACTTC
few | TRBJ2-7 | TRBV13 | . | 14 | CASSFRQELNEQYF | TGTGCCAGCAGCTTCCGACAGGAACTGAACGAGCAGTACTTC
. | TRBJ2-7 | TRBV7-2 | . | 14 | CASSYPGATYEQYF | TGTGCCAGCAGCTACCCCGGGGCCACCTACGAGCAGTACTTC
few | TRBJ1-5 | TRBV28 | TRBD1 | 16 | CASSLAGTGMTQPQHF | TGTGCCAGCAGTTTGGCCGGGACAGGGATGACTCAGCCCCAGCATTTT
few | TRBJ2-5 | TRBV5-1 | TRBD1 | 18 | CASSWGPIKAQGDNEQYF | TGCGCCAGCAGCTGGGGACCTATCAAGGCCCAGGGGGACAATGAGCAGTACTTC
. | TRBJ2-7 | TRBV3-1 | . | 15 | CASSQDRTASYEQYF | TGTGCCAGCAGCCAAGATCGGACGGCCTCCTACGAGCAGTACTTC
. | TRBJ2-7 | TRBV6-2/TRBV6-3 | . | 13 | CVSKLTGTYEQYF | TGTGTCAGCAAGCTGACAGGAACCTACGAGCAGTACTTC
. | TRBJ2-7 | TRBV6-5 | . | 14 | CASSSFKDAYEQYF | TGTGCCAGCAGCTCTTTCAAGGACGCCTACGAGCAGTATTTC
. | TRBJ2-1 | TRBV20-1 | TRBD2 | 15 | CSARDSSGVYNEQFF | TGCAGTGCTAGAGATTCCAGCGGGGTTTACAATGAGCAGTTCTTC
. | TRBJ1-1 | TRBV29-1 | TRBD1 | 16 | CSVASRTGGFSTEAFF | TGCAGCGTTGCTTCTCGGACAGGGGGCTTTAGCACTGAAGCTTTCTTT
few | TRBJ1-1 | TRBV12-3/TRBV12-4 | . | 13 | CASSSILSTEAFF | TGTGCCAGCAGTTCCATACTCTCAACTGAAGCTTTCTTT
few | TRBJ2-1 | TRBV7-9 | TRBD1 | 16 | CASTTGGPSAYNEQFF | TGTGCCAGCACAACAGGGGGGCCTAGCGCGTACAATGAGCAGTTCTTC
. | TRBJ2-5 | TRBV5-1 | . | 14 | CASSTQGFQETQYF | TGCGCCAGCAGCACACAGGGTTTCCAAGAGACCCAGTACTTC
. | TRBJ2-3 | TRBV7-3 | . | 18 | CTSSPTRDFTPLTDTQYF | TGTACCAGCAGCCCCACCCGGGACTTTACCCCTCTCACAGATACGCAGTATTTT
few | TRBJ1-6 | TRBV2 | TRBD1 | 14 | CASNRDRVNSPPHF | TGTGCCAGCAACCGGGACAGGGTGAATTCACCCCCCCACTTT